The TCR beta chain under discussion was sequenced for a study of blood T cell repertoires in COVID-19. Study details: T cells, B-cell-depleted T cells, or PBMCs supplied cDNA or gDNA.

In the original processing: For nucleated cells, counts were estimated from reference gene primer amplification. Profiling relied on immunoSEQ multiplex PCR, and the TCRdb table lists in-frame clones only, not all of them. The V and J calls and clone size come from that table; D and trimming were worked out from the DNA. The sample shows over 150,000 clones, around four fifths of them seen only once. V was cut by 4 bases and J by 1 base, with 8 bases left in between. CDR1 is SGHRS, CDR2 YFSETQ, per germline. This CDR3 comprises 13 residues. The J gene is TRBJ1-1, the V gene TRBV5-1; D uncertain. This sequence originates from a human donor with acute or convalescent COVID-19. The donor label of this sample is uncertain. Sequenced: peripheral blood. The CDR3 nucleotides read TGCGCCAGCAGCGCGAAAGAGAACACTGAAGCTTTCTTT. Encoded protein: CASSAKENTEAFF.